This T cell receptor (beta chain) was sequenced during a study of T-cell reconstitution after alpha-beta-depleted transplantation in children. Unique molecular identifiers were built into the TCRbeta library. In TCRdb, the PCR reads were re-called with MiXCR into one record per CDR3 protein. The data hold approximately 420,000 distinct CDR3 sequences, with about a tenth observed a single time. The CDR3 is 17 amino acids. Trimming cost V 4 bases and J 4 bases; bases outside gene matches: 14. Per germline, CDR1 SGHDT and CDR2 YYEEEE. The TCR originated in a human donor who donated a stem cell graft to a child with acute myeloid leukemia. The sample in question was PBMCs from the stem cell graft donor, obtained from the stem cell graft. This sequence joins TRBV5-6 and TRBJ2-5; TRBD2 matches 9 bases. The CDR3 sequence: CASSDFRLAALRETQYF. The CDR3 nucleotides read TGTGCCAGCAGCGATTTCCGACTAGCGGCCCTAAGAGAGACCCAGTACTTC.